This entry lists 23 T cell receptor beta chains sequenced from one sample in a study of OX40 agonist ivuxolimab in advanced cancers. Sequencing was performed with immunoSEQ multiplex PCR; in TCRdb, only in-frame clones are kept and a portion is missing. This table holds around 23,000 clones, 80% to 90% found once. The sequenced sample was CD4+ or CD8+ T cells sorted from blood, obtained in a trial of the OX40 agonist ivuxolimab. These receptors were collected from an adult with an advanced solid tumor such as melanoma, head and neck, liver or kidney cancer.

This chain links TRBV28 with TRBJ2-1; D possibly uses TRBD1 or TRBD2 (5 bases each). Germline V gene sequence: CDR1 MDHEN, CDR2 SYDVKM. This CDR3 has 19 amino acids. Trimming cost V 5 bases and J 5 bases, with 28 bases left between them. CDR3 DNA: TGTGCCAGCAGTAGCCTGTCGGTTGGGACGGAAGCTTCGGACAATGAGCAGTTCTTC. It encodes CASSSLSVGTEASDNEQFF.

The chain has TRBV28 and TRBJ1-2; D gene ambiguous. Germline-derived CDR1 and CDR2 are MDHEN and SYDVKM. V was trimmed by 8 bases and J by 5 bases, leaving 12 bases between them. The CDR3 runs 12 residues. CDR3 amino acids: CASGRAVYGYTF. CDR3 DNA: TGTGCCAGCGGGCGGGCAGTTTATGGCTACACCTTC.

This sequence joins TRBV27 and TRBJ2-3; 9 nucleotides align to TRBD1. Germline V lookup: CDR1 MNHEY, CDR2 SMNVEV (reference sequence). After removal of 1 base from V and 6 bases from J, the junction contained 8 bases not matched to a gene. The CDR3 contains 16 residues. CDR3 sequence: CASSLLGTGGQDTQYF. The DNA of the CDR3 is TGTGCCAGCAGTTTATTGGGTACAGGGGGCCAGGATACGCAGTATTTT.

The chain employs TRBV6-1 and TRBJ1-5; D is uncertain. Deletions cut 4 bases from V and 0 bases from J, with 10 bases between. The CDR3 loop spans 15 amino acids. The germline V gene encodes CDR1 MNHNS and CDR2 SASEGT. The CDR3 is CASSGYLNSNQPQHF. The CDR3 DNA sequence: TGTGCCAGCAGTGGATATCTTAATAGCAATCAGCCCCAGCATTTT.

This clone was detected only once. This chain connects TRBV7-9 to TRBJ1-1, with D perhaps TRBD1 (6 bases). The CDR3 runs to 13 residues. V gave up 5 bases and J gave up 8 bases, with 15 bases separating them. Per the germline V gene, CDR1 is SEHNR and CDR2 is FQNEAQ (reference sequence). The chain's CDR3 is CASSPQGKPEAFF. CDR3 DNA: TGTGCCAGCAGCCCACAGGGAAAGCCCGAAGCTTTCTTT.

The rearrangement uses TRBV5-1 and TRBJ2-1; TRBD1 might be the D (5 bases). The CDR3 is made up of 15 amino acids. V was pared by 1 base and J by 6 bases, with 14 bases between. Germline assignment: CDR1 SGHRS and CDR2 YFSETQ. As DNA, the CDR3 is TGCGCCAGCAGCTTGTTTAACCAGGGCCGCAATGAGCAGTTCTTC. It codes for CASSLFNQGRNEQFF.

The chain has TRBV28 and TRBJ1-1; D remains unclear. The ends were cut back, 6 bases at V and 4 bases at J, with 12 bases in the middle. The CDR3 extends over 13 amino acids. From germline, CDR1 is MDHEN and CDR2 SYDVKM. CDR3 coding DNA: TGTGCCAGCAGCCCCGTAAGTTTCACTGAAGCTTTCTTT. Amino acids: CASSPVSFTEAFF. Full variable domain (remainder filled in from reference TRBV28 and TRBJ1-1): DVKVTQSSRYLVKRTGEKVFLECVQDMDHENMFWYRQDPGLGLRLIYFSYDVKMKEKGDIPEGYSVSREKKERFSLILESASTNQTSMYLCASSPVSFTEAFFGQGTRLTVV.

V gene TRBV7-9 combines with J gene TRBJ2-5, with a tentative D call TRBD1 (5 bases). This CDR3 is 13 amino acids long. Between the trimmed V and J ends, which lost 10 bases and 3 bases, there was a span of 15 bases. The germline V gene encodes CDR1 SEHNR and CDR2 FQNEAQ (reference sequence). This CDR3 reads CAIREQAKETQYF. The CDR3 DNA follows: TGTGCCATCAGGGAACAGGCGAAAGAGACCCAGTACTTC.

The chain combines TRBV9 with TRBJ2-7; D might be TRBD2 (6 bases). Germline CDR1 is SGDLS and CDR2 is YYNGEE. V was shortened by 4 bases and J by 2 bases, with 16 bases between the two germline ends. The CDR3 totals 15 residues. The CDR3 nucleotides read TGTGCCAGCAGCTCTTCCCGGGACTTAACCTACGAGCAGTACTTC. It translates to CASSSSRDLTYEQYF.

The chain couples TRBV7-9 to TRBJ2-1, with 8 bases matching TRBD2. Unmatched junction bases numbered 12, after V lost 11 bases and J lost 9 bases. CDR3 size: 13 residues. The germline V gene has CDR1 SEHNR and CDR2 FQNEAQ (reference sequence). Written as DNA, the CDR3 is TGTGCCTCGACGGGGGGACTAGTGGGTGAGCAGTTCTTC. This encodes CASTGGLVGEQFF.

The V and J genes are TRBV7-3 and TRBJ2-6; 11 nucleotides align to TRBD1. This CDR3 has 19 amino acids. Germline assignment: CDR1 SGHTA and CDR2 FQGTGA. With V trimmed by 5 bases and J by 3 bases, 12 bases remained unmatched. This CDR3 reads CASSPGTGGFGYGANVLTF. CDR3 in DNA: TGTGCCAGCAGCCCCGGGACAGGGGGATTCGGATATGGGGCCAACGTCCTGACTTTC.

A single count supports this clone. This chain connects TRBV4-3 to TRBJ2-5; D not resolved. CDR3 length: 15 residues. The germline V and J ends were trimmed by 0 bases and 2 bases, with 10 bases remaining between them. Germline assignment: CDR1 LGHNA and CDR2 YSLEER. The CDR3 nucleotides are TGCGCCAGCAGCCAAGATCGGGCACTTCAAGAGACCCAGTACTTC. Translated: CASSQDRALQETQYF.

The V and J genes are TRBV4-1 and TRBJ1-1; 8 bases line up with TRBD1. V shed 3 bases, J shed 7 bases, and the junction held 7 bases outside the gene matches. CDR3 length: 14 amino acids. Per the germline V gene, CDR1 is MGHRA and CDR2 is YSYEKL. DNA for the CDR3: TGCGCCAGCAGCCACACAGGGGGGCCAGTTGAAGCTTTCTTT. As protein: CASSHTGGPVEAFF.

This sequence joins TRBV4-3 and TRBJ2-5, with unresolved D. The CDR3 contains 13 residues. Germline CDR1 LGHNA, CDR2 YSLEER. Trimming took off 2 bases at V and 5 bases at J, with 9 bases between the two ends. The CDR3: CASSQNVWETQYF. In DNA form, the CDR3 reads TGCGCCAGCAGCCAAAACGTATGGGAGACCCAGTACTTC.

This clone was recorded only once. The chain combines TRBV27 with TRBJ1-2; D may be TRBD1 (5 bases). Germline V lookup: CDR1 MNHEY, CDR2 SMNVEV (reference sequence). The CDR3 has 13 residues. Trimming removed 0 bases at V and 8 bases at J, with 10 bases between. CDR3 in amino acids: CASSLSGGNGYTF. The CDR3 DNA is TGTGCCAGCAGTTTATCCGGGGGGAACGGCTACACCTTC.

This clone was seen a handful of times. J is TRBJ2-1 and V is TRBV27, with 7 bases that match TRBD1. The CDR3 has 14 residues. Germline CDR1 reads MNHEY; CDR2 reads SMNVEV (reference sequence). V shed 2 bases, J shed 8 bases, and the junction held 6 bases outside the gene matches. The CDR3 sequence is CASSLARGSDEQFF. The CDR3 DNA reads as TGTGCCAGCAGTTTAGCCAGGGGGTCGGATGAGCAGTTCTTC.

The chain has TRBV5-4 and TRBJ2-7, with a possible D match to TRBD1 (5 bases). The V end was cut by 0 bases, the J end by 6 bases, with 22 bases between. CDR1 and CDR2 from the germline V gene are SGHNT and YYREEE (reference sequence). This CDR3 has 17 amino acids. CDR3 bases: TGTGCCAGCAGCTTGGCGACAGTTATCCCGATTAGGGGCGAGCAGTACTTC. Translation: CASSLATVIPIRGEQYF.

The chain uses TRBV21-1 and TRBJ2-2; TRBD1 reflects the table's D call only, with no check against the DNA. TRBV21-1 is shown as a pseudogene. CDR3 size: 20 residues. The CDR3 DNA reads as TGTGCCAGCAGCAAAAGTATTCGGGACAGGGCTCCATTGAACACCGGGGAGCTGTTTTTT. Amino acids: CASSKSIRDRAPLNTGELFF.

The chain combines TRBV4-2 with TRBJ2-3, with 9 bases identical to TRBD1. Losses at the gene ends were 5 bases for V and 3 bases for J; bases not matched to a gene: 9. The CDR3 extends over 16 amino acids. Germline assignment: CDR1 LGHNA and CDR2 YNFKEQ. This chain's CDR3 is CASSYRGQGATDTQYF. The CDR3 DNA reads TGTGCCAGCAGCTACCGGGGACAGGGAGCTACAGATACGCAGTATTTT.

CDR3 bases: TGTGCCAGCAGCTTTGAGGCAACGGGGAGGCCGCATTTT. Protein sequence: CASSFEATGRPHF. V gene TRBV7-9 combines with J gene TRBJ1-5; D is unresolved. V was clipped by 3 bases and J by 15 bases, with 18 bases between them. Germline CDR1 and CDR2: SEHNR and FQNEAQ (reference sequence). The CDR3 totals 13 residues.

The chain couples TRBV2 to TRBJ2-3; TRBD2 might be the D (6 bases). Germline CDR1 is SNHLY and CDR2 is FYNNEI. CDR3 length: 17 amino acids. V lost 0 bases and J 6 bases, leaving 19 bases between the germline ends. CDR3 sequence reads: CASSEARGPAEGDTQYF. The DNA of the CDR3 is TGTGCCAGCAGTGAAGCGCGGGGTCCCGCAGAAGGGGATACGCAGTATTTT.

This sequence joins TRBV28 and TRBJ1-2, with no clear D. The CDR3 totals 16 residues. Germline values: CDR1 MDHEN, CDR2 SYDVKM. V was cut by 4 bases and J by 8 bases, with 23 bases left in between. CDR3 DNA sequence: TGTGCCAGCAGTTCGCCAGGATTCGGACTCAAGAGGGGCTACACCTTC. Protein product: CASSSPGFGLKRGYTF.

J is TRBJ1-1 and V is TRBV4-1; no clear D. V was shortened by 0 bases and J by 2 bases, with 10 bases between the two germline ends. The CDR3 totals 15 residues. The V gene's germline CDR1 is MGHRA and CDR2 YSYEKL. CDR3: CASSQEFRENTEAFF. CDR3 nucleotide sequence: TGCGCCAGCAGCCAAGAATTCCGGGAAAACACTGAAGCTTTCTTT.